This entry concerns a single TCR beta chain. Its antigen is not known. Lacking the conserved final phenylalanine or tryptophan, this CDR3 likely reflects a read error. These data are taken from a study of vaccination and CD4 T cells after COVID-19. Study-wide context: Control cultures were given a CEFX pool, an HIV-1 Nef pool, or no peptide.

Findings and limits, study-wide: The rise in median SARS-CoV-2-reactive clonotypes, from approximately 21 to 40, was not significant.

Cultured CD4+ T-cell DNA underwent Oncomine TCR Beta short-read sequencing. MiXCR was run by TCRdb on the PCR reads, yielding one entry per CDR3 protein. Among over 10,000 distinct CDR3 sequences listed, more than 60% were seen once. Sample treatment: roughly 11-day PBMC culture with coronavirus spike peptide pools or control peptides (ViraFEST assay). The ViraFEST method relied on peptide pools to expand antigen-specific T cells, followed by TCR sequencing. The sample consisted of CD4+ T cells from blood, cultured in vitro. The sequence came from a human donor who had recovered from COVID-19.

Written as DNA, the CDR3 is TGCAGCGTTTCGGTAGTAGCGGGAGCGGGGTACACAGATACGCAGTATTTA. Protein: CSVSVVAGAGYTDTQYL. The V and J genes are TRBV29-1 and TRBJ2-3; TRBD2 matches 9 bases. This CDR3 is built from 17 residues. Per germline, CDR1 SQVTM and CDR2 ANQGSEA. The V gene end was trimmed by 5 bases and the J gene end by 2 bases; junction bases not matched to a gene: 14.